The next 9 T cell receptor beta chains were all read from a single sample in a study of shared clonotypes between healthy human individuals. Only in-frame clones appear in the TCRdb table, and some are missing; sequencing was by immunoSEQ multiplex PCR. The table shows hundreds of thousands of clones, with approximately 79% occurring only once. The sample comprised memory CD4+ T cells sorted from blood. The subset is: CD45RA-negative fraction. These receptors all stem from a woman aged 25 to 39 in good health.

This chain links TRBV29-1 with TRBJ2-1, with TRBD2 matching 7 bases. In germline, CDR1 is SQVTM, CDR2 ANQGSEA. The CDR3 spans 13 residues. Trimming cost V 6 bases and J 3 bases; bases outside gene matches: 5. CDR3 residues: CSVTSVSYNEQFF. DNA for the CDR3: TGCAGCGTCACTAGCGTCAGCTACAATGAGCAGTTCTTC.

J is TRBJ2-2 and V is TRBV5-4; 10 bases are shared with TRBD2. The CDR3 runs 16 residues. V dropped 2 bases and J dropped 5; count of bases not matched to a gene: 6. Germline-derived CDR1 and CDR2 are SGHNT and YYREEE (reference sequence). The CDR3 protein is CASSFSLAGVTGELFF. The CDR3 DNA is TGTGCCAGCAGCTTCTCCCTAGCGGGAGTTACCGGGGAGCTGTTTTTT.

The gene calls are TRBV19 and TRBJ2-7; the D gene is possibly TRBD2 (5 bases). Trimming took off 4 bases at V and 6 bases at J, with 19 bases between the two ends. The CDR3 has 15 amino acids. CDR1 and CDR2 (germline): LNHDA, SQIVND (reference sequence). CDR3 in DNA: TGTGCCAGTAGTAAACCAAGCGGTGGGTTGGGCGAGCAGTACTTC. Translation: CASSKPSGGLGEQYF.

DNA for the CDR3: TGTGCCAGCAGCCCCGGACAGGGTTTGGGATCCGGGGAGCTGTTTTTT. Amino acids: CASSPGQGLGSGELFF. The V gene is TRBV9, the J gene TRBJ2-2; 8 bases line up with TRBD1. V dropped 4 bases and J dropped 6; count of bases not matched to a gene: 11. Germline values: CDR1 SGDLS, CDR2 YYNGEE. The CDR3 runs 16 residues.

This clone has more than one count but fewer than ten. The chain has TRBV5-1 and TRBJ1-1; 7 bases match TRBD1. The CDR3 consists of 12 residues. Germline V gene lookup returns CDR1 SGHRS and CDR2 YFSETQ. V was pared by 3 bases and J by 11 bases, with 7 bases of the junction left unmatched. In nucleotides, the CDR3 is TGCGCCAGCAGCTCGACAGGGTTTGGGGCTTTCTTT. As protein: CASSSTGFGAFF.

V and J are TRBV2 and TRBJ1-2, with 7 bases matching TRBD1. The CDR3 has 14 residues. The V gene's germline CDR1 is SNHLY and CDR2 FYNNEI. J gave up 1 base and V 7 bases, and 6 bases lay outside the gene matches. The chain's CDR3 is CASNPDRVNYGYTF. The CDR3 nucleotides read TGTGCCAGCAATCCCGACAGGGTTAACTATGGCTACACCTTC.

J is TRBJ1-1 and V is TRBV28; the D gene is possibly TRBD1 (6 bases). Trimming removed 4 bases at V and 5 bases at J, with 17 bases between. From germline, CDR1 is MDHEN and CDR2 SYDVKM. This CDR3 comprises 15 residues. CDR3 in amino acids: CASSSGSDRRTEAFF. CDR3 nucleotides: TGTGCCAGCAGTTCAGGAAGCGACAGGCGGACTGAAGCTTTCTTT.

The chain is built from TRBV19 and TRBJ2-3; TRBD1 aligns across 10 bases. Germline V gene data show CDR1 as LNHDA and CDR2 as SQIVND (reference sequence). The CDR3 consists of 16 residues. V lost 6 bases to trimming and J lost 0 bases; unmatched junction nucleotides: 6. CDR3 loop: CASRRDRGTSTDTQYF. The CDR3 region has the DNA TGTGCCAGTAGGAGGGACAGGGGCACTAGCACAGATACGCAGTATTTT. The full variable domain, rest sourced from reference TRBV19 and TRBJ2-3, is DGGITQSPKYLFRKEGQNVTLSCEQNLNHDAMYWYRQDPGQGLRLIYYSQIVNDFQKGDIAEGYSVSREKKESFPLTVTSAQKNPTAFYLCASRRDRGTSTDTQYFGPGTRLTVL.

The V gene is TRBV10-1, the J gene TRBJ2-5; 7 bases match TRBD2. Germline CDR1 and CDR2: WNHNN and SYGVQD (reference sequence). V lost 2 bases to trimming and J lost 4 bases; unmatched junction nucleotides: 4. This CDR3 comprises 14 residues. The CDR3 DNA follows: TGCGCCAGCAGTGAGACTAGCGTGCGAGAGACCCAGTACTTC. This gives the protein CASSETSVRETQYF.